A single sample is the source of the 9 T cell receptor beta chains below, sequenced in a study of spatial heterogeneity in lung cancer. TCRdb reprocessed the 5' RACE reads with MiXCR, giving one entry per CDR3 protein. Here the sample spans about 120,000 distinct CDR3 sequences, 10% to 15% being singletons. Documented time point: blood at routine non-recurrence follow-up after resection. No cells were sorted before sequencing. The whole RNA sequenced was extracted from tumor, nontumor lung or frozen PBMC. The sample in question was PBMCs, obtained at follow-up. These receptors all come from a male donor with early-stage non-small cell lung cancer.

In this sample, this clonotype turned up a few times. CDR3 loop: CASSSQFQETQYF. The CDR3 DNA sequence: TGTGCCAGCAGCTCACAGTTTCAAGAGACCCAGTACTTC. The V gene is TRBV7-9, the J gene TRBJ2-5; D not certain. V was shortened by 4 bases and J by 2 bases, with 8 bases between the two germline ends. Germline assignment: CDR1 SEHNR and CDR2 FQNEAQ (reference sequence). CDR3 length equals 13 residues.

This clonotype was recorded once. The gene calls are TRBV28 and TRBJ2-7; TRBD2 might be the D (5 bases). The CDR3 covers 13 residues. The germline V gene has CDR1 MDHEN and CDR2 SYDVKM. Trimming shortened V by 7 bases and J by 0 bases, and 10 bases separated the two germline ends. Written as DNA, the CDR3 is TGTGCCAGCATTCGGGGTTACTCCTACGAGCAGTACTTC. It yields the protein CASIRGYSYEQYF.

This clonotype has ten or more counts. The chain carries TRBV29-1 and TRBJ2-7; 11 bases are a match to TRBD1. After removal of 3 bases from V and 2 bases from J, the junction contained 3 bases not matched to a gene. CDR3 length: 14 amino acids. The V gene's germline CDR1 is SQVTM and CDR2 ANQGSEA. CDR3 in amino acids: CSVDRGQGAYEQYF. In nucleotides, the CDR3 is TGCAGCGTTGATAGGGGACAGGGGGCCTACGAGCAGTACTTC.

Note on this clonotype: At one of its ends the junction is not consistent with the germline gene, which may arise from a read error. The V gene is TRBV18, the J gene TRBJ1-1; weak D call: TRBD1 (5 bases). The germline V gene has CDR1 KGHSH and CDR2 LQKENI. The CDR3 runs 12 residues. The CDR3 nucleotides are TGTGCCAGCTCACCAATCTTCGAGACAGCCGTCTTT. Amino acid sequence: CASSPIFETAVF. The full variable domain, rest sourced from reference TRBV18 and TRBJ1-1, is NAGVMQNPRHLVRRRGQEARLRCSPMKGHSHVYWYRQLPEEGLKFMVYLQKENIIDESGMPKERFSAEFPKEGPSILRIQQVVRGDSAAYFCASSPIFETAVFGQGTRLTVV.

This clonotype has a count of ten or more. CDR3 nucleotides: TGTGCCAGCAGCTCCACCCGGACAGGGGAGGACACTGAAGCTTTCTTT. This encodes CASSSTRTGEDTEAFF. This sequence joins TRBV13 and TRBJ1-1; 9 nucleotides match TRBD1. CDR3 size: 16 residues. CDR1 PRHDT and CDR2 FYEKMQ come from the germline V gene (reference sequence). Trimming removed 4 bases from V and 3 bases from J; junction bases left unmatched: 9.

The chain uses TRBV3-1 and TRBJ2-1; no reliable D call. Trimming removed 2 bases from V and 3 bases from J, with 8 bases in between. The CDR3 covers 14 residues. Germline CDR1 is LGHDT and CDR2 is YNNKEL (reference sequence). The CDR3 region is CASSQTTYYNEQFF. The CDR3 bases are TGTGCCAGCAGCCAAACGACTTACTACAATGAGCAGTTCTTC.

This clonotype was seen at least ten times. This rearrangement joins TRBV20-1 to TRBJ1-6; no definite D call. With 3 bases removed from V and 3 bases from J, the gap between germline ends came to 0 bases. CDR1 is DFQATT and CDR2 is SNEGSKA in the germline V gene (reference sequence). The CDR3 totals 11 residues. The CDR3 DNA is TGCAGTGCTAGCTATAATTCACCCCTCCACTTT. Translation: CSASYNSPLHF.

In this sample, this clonotype turned up a few times. V and J are TRBV6-6 and TRBJ2-5, with 11 nucleotides matching TRBD2. V was clipped by 2 bases and J by 4 bases; unmatched bases: 3. The germline gives CDR1 MNHNY, CDR2 SVGAGI (reference sequence). This CDR3 is built from 15 residues. CDR3: CASSYVAGGSETQYF. CDR3 bases: TGTGCCAGCAGTTACGTAGCGGGGGGGTCAGAGACCCAGTACTTC.

The CDR3 nucleotides are TGCGCCAGCAGCTTGGGGGGTAATAACAACAATGAGCAGTTCTTC. Translation gives CASSLGGNNNNEQFF. The genes are TRBV5-1 and TRBJ2-1; D not certain. The CDR3 runs 15 residues. V lost 0 bases and J 5 bases, leaving 12 bases between the germline ends. Germline CDR1 SGHRS, CDR2 YFSETQ.